This passage covers 19 T cell receptor beta chains from one sample sequenced in a study of CD8 T cells in ankylosing spondylitis. TCRdb fed the 5' RACE reads into MiXCR, producing one record per CDR3 protein. The table has under 300,000 distinct CDR3 sequences, about 10% seen once. Material: blood, either unsorted or a sorted T cell fraction (not recorded which). All receptors derive from a male donor with ankylosing spondylitis or in good health (not recorded which).

The V gene is TRBV2, the J gene TRBJ2-3; 7 nucleotides agree with TRBD2. Looked up from germline, CDR1 is SNHLY and CDR2 is FYNNEI. The V gene end was trimmed by 1 base and the J gene end by 5 bases; junction bases not matched to a gene: 6. This CDR3 is 15 amino acids long. This CDR3 is CASSEGAGLIDTQYF. In DNA, the CDR3 is TGTGCCAGCAGTGAAGGAGCGGGGTTGATAGATACGCAGTATTTT.

This clonotype was seen at least ten times. The chain combines TRBV20-1 with TRBJ2-7, with a weak D call TRBD2 (6 bases). V was pared by 6 bases and J by 0 bases, with 15 bases between. The germline CDR1 and CDR2 sequences are DFQATT and SNEGSKA (reference sequence). The CDR3 length is 14 residues. CDR3 region: CSAEPGTGSYEQYF. The CDR3 bases are TGCAGTGCAGAACCAGGGACTGGCTCCTACGAGCAGTACTTC.

CDR3 DNA sequence: TGTGCCAGCAGCTACCCGCGGGACAGGGGCTCCAATGAGCAGTTCTTC. Amino acids: CASSYPRDRGSNEQFF. This rearrangement joins TRBV7-6 to TRBJ2-1; 10 nucleotides match TRBD1. Germline CDR1 SGHVS, CDR2 FNYEAQ. Losses at the gene ends were 4 bases for V and 6 bases for J; bases not matched to a gene: 9. The CDR3 is 16 residues long.

This clonotype was detected many times. V gene TRBV5-1 combines with J gene TRBJ1-1; D ambiguous. This CDR3 has 13 residues. Trimming took 4 bases from V and 0 from J, leaving 7 bases between them. Germline V gene sequence: CDR1 SGHRS, CDR2 YFSETQ. This chain's CDR3 is CASSLLMNTEAFF. The DNA for the CDR3 is TGCGCCAGCAGCCTCCTCATGAACACTGAAGCTTTCTTT.

The sample holds many counts of this clonotype. DNA for the CDR3: TGTGCCAGCAGGGGGGCCGGGGACAGCTCCCTCTATGGCTACACCTTC. It yields the protein CASRGAGDSSLYGYTF. The chain couples TRBV12-3 or TRBV12-4 to TRBJ1-2; TRBD1 matches 7 bases. The V gene end was trimmed by 6 bases and the J gene end by 4 bases; junction bases not matched to a gene: 14. CDR3 size: 16 residues.

The rearrangement links TRBV29-1 to TRBJ2-2; TRBD2 matches 8 bases. V was pared by 3 bases and J by 4 bases, with 4 bases of the junction left unmatched. CDR3 size: 14 residues. Germline V gene sequence: CDR1 SQVTM, CDR2 ANQGSEA. DNA for the CDR3: TGCAGCGTTGAGGTCGGGGGGGTCACCGGGGAGCTGTTTTTT. This translates into CSVEVGGVTGELFF.

This clonotype was picked up many times. The chain couples TRBV29-1 to TRBJ2-1, with D uncertain. The CDR3 loop spans 14 amino acids. Germline V CDR1 and CDR2: SQVTM, ANQGSEA. V was clipped by 4 bases and J by 3 bases, with 13 bases between them. CDR3 bases: TGCAGCGTTGGGTGGCAGGTATTCTACAATGAGCAGTTCTTC. Amino acid sequence: CSVGWQVFYNEQFF.

This clonotype was counted ten times or more. The CDR3: CASSLNSGSFNEQFF. CDR3 DNA: TGCGCCAGCAGCTTAAATAGCGGGAGTTTCAATGAGCAGTTCTTC. The V and J genes are TRBV5-1 and TRBJ2-1; 9 positions match TRBD2. V lost 2 bases to trimming and J lost 6 bases; unmatched junction nucleotides: 6. The CDR3 spans 15 residues. Germline assignment: CDR1 SGHRS and CDR2 YFSETQ. The full variable domain, rest sourced from reference TRBV5-1 and TRBJ2-1, is KAGVTQTPRYLIKTRGQQVTLSCSPISGHRSVSWYQQTPGQGLQFLFEYFSETQRNKGNFPGRFSGRQFSNSRSEMNVSTLELGDSALYLCASSLNSGSFNEQFFGPGTRLTVL.

This clonotype was counted a few times. The chain recombines TRBV7-9 with TRBJ2-1, with D perhaps matching TRBD2 (6 bases). V was trimmed by 5 bases and J by 0 bases, leaving 14 bases between them. From germline, CDR1 is SEHNR and CDR2 FQNEAQ (reference sequence). The CDR3 is 16 amino acids. The CDR3: CASSRLAESSYNEQFF. DNA of the CDR3: TGTGCCAGCAGCCGATTAGCGGAAAGCTCCTACAATGAGCAGTTCTTC.

Many counts were recorded for this clonotype. The chain uses TRBV4-1 and TRBJ2-1; no clear D gene. Trimming shortened V by 3 bases and J by 6 bases, and 15 bases separated the two germline ends. The germline CDR1 and CDR2 sequences are MGHRA and YSYEKL. The length of the CDR3 is 15 residues. The CDR3 region is CASSHVTGVLNEQFF. In nucleotides, the CDR3 is TGCGCCAGCAGCCATGTAACTGGAGTCCTCAATGAGCAGTTCTTC.

The sample holds many counts of this clonotype. The chain employs TRBV20-1 and TRBJ2-3; D is perhaps TRBD2 (6 bases). The CDR3 runs to 14 residues. V lost 4 bases, J lost 1 base, and 12 bases lay in between. Looked up from germline, CDR1 is DFQATT and CDR2 is SNEGSKA (reference sequence). The CDR3 spells CSAIRSGRTDTQYF. The CDR3 DNA is TGCAGTGCTATACGTAGCGGTCGCACAGATACGCAGTATTTT.

This clonotype was seen a handful of times. The V call is TRBV7-9, the J call TRBJ1-2, with D possibly TRBD1 on 6 matching bases. Looked up from germline, CDR1 is SEHNR and CDR2 is FQNEAQ (reference sequence). V lost 1 base, J lost 4 bases, and 13 bases lay in between. The CDR3 extends over 15 amino acids. CDR3 protein: CASSLGGALRYGYTF. Here the CDR3 DNA reads TGTGCCAGCAGCTTAGGGGGGGCACTCCGCTATGGCTACACCTTC.

The sample holds many counts of this clonotype. The chain joins TRBV9 to TRBJ2-3, with 11 bases matching TRBD2. The germline CDR1 and CDR2 sequences are SGDLS and YYNGEE. The CDR3 loop spans 15 amino acids. J was trimmed by 1 base and V by 3 bases; bases with no gene match: 1. For the CDR3, the DNA is TGTGCCAGCAGCGAGGGACTAGCGGGCACAGATACGCAGTATTTT. Amino acid sequence: CASSEGLAGTDTQYF.

This clonotype was seen ten or more times. The chain links TRBV7-8 to TRBJ2-5; D not resolved. From germline, CDR1 is SGHVS and CDR2 FQNEAQ. This CDR3 contains 13 residues. Trimming left V 9 bases short and J 2 bases short, with 13 bases between. The CDR3 bases are TGTGCCAGTTTAGGACGTTATCAAGAGACCCAGTACTTC. It is translated as CASLGRYQETQYF.

The table lists this clonotype with many counts. The chain couples TRBV6-4 to TRBJ2-1; the D is unclear. CDR3 length: 15 amino acids. CDR1 and CDR2 (germline): MRHNA, SNTAGT. The ends were cut back, 3 bases at V and 4 bases at J, with 13 bases in the middle. CDR3 sequence (DNA): TGTGCCAGCAGTGAAGCTGGTGAGACTTACAATGAGCAGTTCTTC. This codes for CASSEAGETYNEQFF.

The sample holds many counts of this clonotype. The chain joins TRBV5-1 to TRBJ2-1; TRBD1 matches at 11 bases. The germline gives CDR1 SGHRS, CDR2 YFSETQ. J was trimmed by 7 bases and V by 3 bases; bases with no gene match: 9. This CDR3 comprises 16 residues. The CDR3 protein is CASSSRTGGARNEQFF. The CDR3 nucleotides are TGCGCCAGCAGCTCGAGGACAGGGGGCGCCAGGAATGAGCAGTTCTTC. Together with reference TRBV5-1 and TRBJ2-1, the CDR3 gives the full variable domain: KAGVTQTPRYLIKTRGQQVTLSCSPISGHRSVSWYQQTPGQGLQFLFEYFSETQRNKGNFPGRFSGRQFSNSRSEMNVSTLELGDSALYLCASSSRTGGARNEQFFGPGTRLTVL.

J is TRBJ1-1 and V is TRBV5-1; D gene ambiguous. The CDR3 extends over 12 amino acids. Per the germline V gene, CDR1 is SGHRS and CDR2 is YFSETQ. Trimming pared 4 bases from V and 5 bases from J, leaving 9 bases between. In DNA, the CDR3 is TGCGCCAGCAGCATCGACACGACTGAAGCTTTCTTT. Translating it yields CASSIDTTEAFF.

This clonotype was seen more than once but under ten times. CDR3 nucleotide sequence: TGTGCCAGCAGTTTGCTAGCGGGAGGGCATGGCACCGGGGAGCTGTTTTTT. Its protein is CASSLLAGGHGTGELFF. The V call is TRBV27, the J call TRBJ2-2, with TRBD2 identical over 12 bases. The CDR3 runs to 17 residues. Germline values: CDR1 MNHEY, CDR2 SMNVEV (reference sequence). After removal of 3 bases from V and 4 bases from J, the junction contained 6 bases not matched to a gene.

This clonotype was recorded many times. The chain recombines TRBV9 with TRBJ2-7; 8 bases match TRBD1. Germline CDR1 SGDLS, CDR2 YYNGEE. V lost 3 bases and J lost 3; bases outside the gene matches: 5. The CDR3 extends over 14 amino acids. The CDR3 loop reads CASSAQGAFYEQYF. The CDR3 region has the DNA TGTGCCAGCAGCGCCCAGGGGGCTTTCTACGAGCAGTACTTC.